This TCR beta chain emerged from a study of shared clonotypes between healthy human individuals. At the level of the study: Per donor, three plates held CD4 naive cells, three held CD4 memory, two held CD8 naive and one held CD8 memory. Study results and caveats: When naive CD4 clonotypes were compared across a few donors, around 5% were shared.

This CDR3 has 16 amino acids. CDR1 SGHRS and CDR2 YFSETQ come from the germline V gene. V gave up 4 bases and J gave up 4 bases; unmatched junction bases: 13. Genomic DNA per cell subset filled all wells of several immunoSEQ plates. Method: immunoSEQ multiplex PCR; TCRdb's copy keeps in-frame clones and lacks some. The sample lists around 2.3 million clones, 90% to 97% occurring once. As concerns this clone: Antigen unknown.

The specimen sequenced was naive CD4+ T cells sorted from blood. Subset indicated: CD45RA+ positively selected. The TCR comes from a man between 18 and 29 years old in good health. V and J are TRBV5-1 and TRBJ1-2, with 7 bases fitting TRBD1. Written as DNA, the CDR3 is TGCGCCAGCAGCGCGGGACAGACTCAGCCCATCTATGGCTACACCTTC. This sequence encodes CASSAGQTQPIYGYTF.